This record concerns one T cell receptor beta chain sequence. This entry is derived from a study of cytomegalovirus exposure and HLA in healthy donors. In the PCR, 60 Vbeta and 13 Jbeta primers were used. Clones were sequenced by immunoSEQ multiplex PCR, and TCRdb holds only the in-frame ones, with some missing. The table lists approximately 100,000 clones, 81% of them singletons. The sequencing input was PBMCs. The TCR was taken from a woman in her 30s in good health and CMV-seronegative.

The CDR3 sequence is CASSYLSGTGDTQYF. CDR3 nucleotides: TGCGCCAGCAGTTACCTTAGCGGGACGGGAGATACGCAGTATTTT. The chain couples TRBV5-1 to TRBJ2-3; 8 bases are shared with TRBD2. CDR1 is SGHRS and CDR2 is YFSETQ in the germline V gene. The J segment lost 5 bases and the V segment lost 5 bases, leaving 10 bases of the junction unmatched. CDR3 length: 15 residues.